These T cell receptor beta chains were read from a single sample in a study of cytomegalovirus exposure and HLA in healthy donors. The repertoire was sequenced with immunoSEQ multiplex PCR; TCRdb's copy has only in-frame clones and lacks some. The table shows around 130,000 clones, with roughly four fifths occurring only once. Material for sequencing was PBMCs. The receptors here all came from a woman aged 40 to 55 in good health and CMV-seropositive. Both conserved end residues are part of each CDR3. A D gene is named only where the DNA matches it firmly. Not all rows give a size; the values are once, few, many and, for expanded clones, a class.

d_gene	j_gene	abundance	v_gene	CDR3nt	CDR3aa
NA	TRBJ2-4	NA	TRBV7-2	TGTGCCAGCAGCCCTACGGGGGACTTC	CASSPTGDF
TRBD2	TRBJ2-7	NA	TRBV30	TGTGCCTGGCGCGGGACTACCTACGAGCAGTACTTC	CAWRGTTYEQYF
TRBD1	TRBJ2-7	NA	TRBV5-1	TGCGCCAGCAGCTTAACCGGGACAGGGAGCTCCTACGAGCAGTACTTC	CASSLTGTGSSYEQYF
TRBD1	TRBJ2-1	NA	TRBV11-2	TGTGCCAGCAGCCGGGACAGGGTAGAGCAGTTCTTC	CASSRDRVEQFF
TRBD2	TRBJ2-7	NA	TRBV6-1	TGTGCCAGCAGTGCCTCCGGGGGGGTAGGACTAGCCTACGAGCAGTACTTC	CASSASGGVGLAYEQYF
TRBD1	TRBJ1-2	NA	TRBV19	TGTGCCAGTAGCCAAGACAGGGGCTATGGCTACACCTTC	CASSQDRGYGYTF
NA	TRBJ2-7	NA	TRBV11-2	TGTGCCAGCAGCTGGACTCCGAGCTCCTACGAGCAGTACTTC	CASSWTPSSYEQYF
NA	TRBJ1-5	NA	TRBV27	TGTGCCAGCAGTTTATCGGGGGGGGGTCAGCCCCAGCATTTT	CASSLSGGGQPQHF
NA	TRBJ1-5	few	TRBV6-5	TGTGCCAGCAGTTACGGAGGGGAACGCAATCAGCCCCAGCATTTT	CASSYGGERNQPQHF
NA	TRBJ2-1	few	TRBV11-2	TGTGCCAGCAGCTTGGGGCAGGGGTACCACAATGAGCAGTTCTTC	CASSLGQGYHNEQFF
NA	TRBJ2-1	few	TRBV29-1	TGCAGCGTGAGAGATCGGGTCGGTGAGCAGTTCTTC	CSVRDRVGEQFF
TRBD1	TRBJ2-2	NA	TRBV18	TGTGCCAGCTCACCGCGGGACAGGCGTAACACCGGGGAGCTGTTTTTT	CASSPRDRRNTGELFF
NA	TRBJ1-2	once	TRBV18	TGTGCCAGCTCACCACCGTCAGGGGCCTACTATGGCTACACCTTC	CASSPPSGAYYGYTF
NA	TRBJ1-5	NA	TRBV6-5	TGTGCCAGCAGTAAAGGGGTGAACCAGCCCCAGCATTTT	CASSKGVNQPQHF
NA	TRBJ2-2	NA	TRBV9	TGTGCCAGCAGCGTAGGAGAGGTCGGTTTCACCGGGGAGCTGTTTTTT	CASSVGEVGFTGELFF
TRBD1	TRBJ2-7	NA	TRBV9	TGTGCCAGCAGCCCACAGGGGTCCGAGCAGTACTTC	CASSPQGSEQYF
NA	TRBJ1-2	NA	TRBV27	TGTGCCAGCAGTGCGGAAACAGGGATAGGCTATGGCTACACCTTC	CASSAETGIGYGYTF
TRBD1	TRBJ1-2	NA	TRBV11-2	TGTGCCAGCAGCTTGGGACAGGACTATGGCTACACCTTC	CASSLGQDYGYTF
TRBD1	TRBJ2-4	NA	TRBV27	TGTGCCAGCAGTCCCCGCGGACAGGGAGGAAACATTCAGTACTTC	CASSPRGQGGNIQYF
NA	TRBJ2-7	NA	TRBV9	TGTGCCAGCAGCAATGGGGCCGCAAACTACGAGCAGTACTTC	CASSNGAANYEQYF
TRBD2	TRBJ2-1	NA	TRBV2	TGTGCCAGCAGTGGGACTAGCGGGCACAATGAGCAGTTCTTC	CASSGTSGHNEQFF
TRBD2	TRBJ2-5	NA	TRBV4-3	TGCGCCAGCAGCAGGACTAGCGGGAGGATGGCTGAGACCCAGTACTTC	CASSRTSGRMAETQYF